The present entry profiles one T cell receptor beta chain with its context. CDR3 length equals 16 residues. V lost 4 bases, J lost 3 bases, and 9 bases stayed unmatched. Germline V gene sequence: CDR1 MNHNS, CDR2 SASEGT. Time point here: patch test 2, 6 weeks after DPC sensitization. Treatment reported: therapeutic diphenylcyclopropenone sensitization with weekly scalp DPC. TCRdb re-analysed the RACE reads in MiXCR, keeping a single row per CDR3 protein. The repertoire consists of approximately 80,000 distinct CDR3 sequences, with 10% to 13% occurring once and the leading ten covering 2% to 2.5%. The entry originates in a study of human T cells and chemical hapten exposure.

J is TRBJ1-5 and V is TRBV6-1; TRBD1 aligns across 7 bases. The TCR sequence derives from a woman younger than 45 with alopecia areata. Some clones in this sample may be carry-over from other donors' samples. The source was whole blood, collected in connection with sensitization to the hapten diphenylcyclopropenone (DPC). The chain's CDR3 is CASSGEGQSLNQPQHF. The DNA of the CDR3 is TGTGCCAGCAGTGGAGAGGGACAGAGCCTCAATCAGCCCCAGCATTTT.